The rows below give T cell receptor beta chains drawn from one sample of a study of blood T cell repertoires in COVID-19. TCRdb's table, derived via immunoSEQ multiplex PCR, lists solely in-frame clones and lacks some. The table records some 250,000 clones, over 80% of them present only once. The sequencing input was peripheral blood. These receptors all come from a man in his forties or fifties with acute or convalescent COVID-19. Each CDR3 is given with its conserved first and last residue. The D gene is left open where the match is weak. Size tells how often a clone was seen (once, few, many) or the class of an expanded clone, and some rows leave it out.

j_call | d_call | clone_size | v_call | cdr3_nt | cdr3_aa
TRBJ2-3 | NA | NA | TRBV6-6 | TGTGCCAGCAGTTACTCGAGAGATACGCAGTATTTT | CASSYSRDTQYF
TRBJ2-3 | TRBD2 | NA | TRBV30 | TGTGCCTGGAGTGTTCTGAGCGGGGGCCCCACAGATACGCAGTATTTT | CAWSVLSGGPTDTQYF
TRBJ1-2 | TRBD1 | NA | TRBV10-3 | TGTGCCATCAGCCACTCGGGTGACAGGGGCCTAAACTATGGCTACACCTTC | CAISHSGDRGLNYGYTF
TRBJ1-5 | TRBD1 | NA | TRBV6-5 | TGTGCCAGCAGACAGGGGACGGAACAGCCCCAGCATTTT | CASRQGTEQPQHF
TRBJ2-1 | TRBD2 | NA | TRBV29-1 | TGCAGCGTTGAAGACAGGGGGCTAGCGGGAGGGGTGCAGTTCTTC | CSVEDRGLAGGVQFF
TRBJ1-3 | NA | NA | TRBV12-5 | TGTGCTAGTGGGGTAAGTCCGGGACTAGCTGGAAACACCATATATTTT | CASGVSPGLAGNTIYF
TRBJ1-1 | NA | few | TRBV5-1 | TGCGCCAGCAGCTTGCAGGGATGGGACACTGAAGCTTTCTTT | CASSLQGWDTEAFF
TRBJ1-4 | TRBD1 | NA | TRBV5-1 | TGCGCCAGCAGCTTAACAGGGGTGGAAGGTGAAAAACTGTTTTTT | CASSLTGVEGEKLFF
TRBJ2-1 | NA | few | TRBV18 | TGTGCCAGCTCCTCCGGGACTTCCTCCTACAATGAGCAGTTCTTC | CASSSGTSSYNEQFF
TRBJ2-1 | NA | NA | TRBV10-3 | TGTGCCATCAGCGACCGTGCGGGTGGTAGTGGGCAGTTCTTC | CAISDRAGGSGQFF
TRBJ1-4 | TRBD1 | NA | TRBV2 | TGTGCCAGCAACACCGGGACAGGGGCTGAAAAACTGTTTTTT | CASNTGTGAEKLFF
TRBJ1-1 | NA | NA | TRBV7-8 | TGTGCCAGCACCATAGGGGTGACGGACACTGAAGCTTTCTTT | CASTIGVTDTEAFF
TRBJ2-1 | NA | NA | TRBV10-3 | TGTGCCATTCAACTGGACACTTCCTACAATGAGCAGTTCTTC | CAIQLDTSYNEQFF
TRBJ1-2 | NA | NA | TRBV18 | TGTGCCAGCTCACCACGACATGGGGGGGCAGATGGCTACACCTTC | CASSPRHGGADGYTF
TRBJ2-3 | NA | NA | TRBV29-1 | TGCAGCGTTGTGAGCGAAAGGGGAGGCGCAGATACGCAGTATTTT | CSVVSERGGADTQYF
TRBJ2-2 | TRBD2 | NA | TRBV7-9 | TGTGCCGCAACTAGCGGATCGAACACCGGGGAGCTGTTTTTT | CAATSGSNTGELFF
TRBJ2-5 | NA | NA | TRBV2 | TGTGCCAGCAGTGAAGGTGACGCCAGGGAGACCCAGTACTTC | CASSEGDARETQYF
TRBJ1-1 | NA | NA | TRBV5-8 | TGTGCCAGCAGCGGGATTGGGGGGTCTCTGGCTGAAGCTTTCTTT | CASSGIGGSLAEAFF
TRBJ2-1 | NA | NA | TRBV7-9 | TGTGCCAGCACCGGGGACTTTTTCAATGAGCAGTTCTTC | CASTGDFFNEQFF
TRBJ2-3 | NA | NA | TRBV4-3 | TGCGCCAGCAGCCAAGTAGGAGCGGGTGGCCTCCTAGTCACAGATACGCAGTATTTT | CASSQVGAGGLLVTDTQYF
TRBJ1-5 | NA | NA | TRBV6-1 | TGTGCCAGCAGTGAAGGGCGGAATAGCAATCAGCCCCAGCATTTT | CASSEGRNSNQPQHF
TRBJ1-4 | NA | NA | TRBV30 | TGTGCCTGGAGTGCCGGTTATGAAAAACTGTTTTTT | CAWSAGYEKLFF
TRBJ2-1 | NA | few | TRBV15 | TGTGCCACCAGCAGAGAGGGTAGGGGAAGCTCCTACAATGAGCAGTTCTTC | CATSREGRGSSYNEQFF
TRBJ2-5 | NA | NA | TRBV4-1 | TGCGCCAGCAGCCAAGAAGGCAGGAACGGAGAGACCCAGTACTTC | CASSQEGRNGETQYF
TRBJ2-2 | TRBD2 | NA | TRBV6-1 | TGTGCCAGCAGTGAGTTACTAGCGGGAGGGCCGAACACCGGGGAGCTGTTTTTT | CASSELLAGGPNTGELFF
TRBJ1-4 | NA | NA | TRBV3-1/TRBV3-2 | TGTGCCAGCAGCCGAAGGCGGGGCCCAGGGACTAATGAAAAACTGTTTTTT | CASSRRRGPGTNEKLFF
TRBJ1-4 | NA | NA | TRBV7-6 | TGTGCCAGCAGCCTCGGGAGGAATGAAAAACTGTTTTTT | CASSLGRNEKLFF
TRBJ1-5 | NA | NA | TRBV11-1 | TGTGCCAGCAGCTTAGGAGGCTTTAGCAATCAGCCCCAGCATTTT | CASSLGGFSNQPQHF
TRBJ1-1 | NA | NA | TRBV19 | TGTGCCAGTAGTATCAACACAGAAGTTGGCACTGAAGCTTTCTTT | CASSINTEVGTEAFF
TRBJ1-3 | TRBD1 | NA | TRBV19 | TGTGCCACCATCCCAGGGGGAACAGCCGATCTAGCTGGAAACACCATATATTTT | CATIPGGTADLAGNTIYF
TRBJ1-2 | NA | NA | TRBV4-2 | TGTGCCAGCAGCCAAGATGCGGCAGGGCGGCGTGGCTACACCTTC | CASSQDAAGRRGYTF
TRBJ1-5 | NA | NA | TRBV19 | TGTGCCAGTAGCGGACAGCCGAGTCATAGCAATCAGCCCCAGCATTTT | CASSGQPSHSNQPQHF
TRBJ2-6 | NA | NA | TRBV29-1 | TGCAGCGCCATCGGCGGGTCGAGCTCTGGGGCCAACGTCCTGACTTTC | CSAIGGSSSGANVLTF
TRBJ1-1 | TRBD1 | NA | TRBV10-2 | TGCGCCACCAACCGAGGACAGGGGTTTGAAGCTTTCTTT | CATNRGQGFEAFF
TRBJ2-3 | TRBD2 | NA | TRBV19 | TGTGCCAGTAGCGGGAGGGGCACAGATACGCAGTATTTT | CASSGRGTDTQYF
TRBJ1-1 | NA | NA | TRBV5-6 | TGTGCCAGCAGCCGGGGACTCGAAGCTTTCTTT | CASSRGLEAFF
TRBJ2-5 | TRBD1 | once | TRBV18 | TGTGCCAGCTCACCCAAAAACCGGGACAGCCAAGAGACCCAGTACTTC | CASSPKNRDSQETQYF